This T cell receptor (beta chain) was identified during a study of blood T cell repertoires in COVID-19. Study context: Collection of acute and convalescent COVID-19 samples took place in the United States, Italy and Spain. PBMCs, B-cell-depleted T cells, or T cells were the source of the cDNA or gDNA that made up the material.

As processed by the authors: The assay estimated nucleated cells by amplifying reference gene primers. Some clones are missing from TCRdb's copy, which holds only in-frame ones; the method was immunoSEQ multiplex PCR. That table gives V, J and clone size, and the DNA gave D and trimming. The table shows 100,000 to 120,000 clones, with almost 80% occurring only once. Germline V gene sequence: CDR1 SNHLY, CDR2 FYNNEI. This CDR3 has 16 amino acids. Trimming at V came to 6 bases and at J to 3 bases, leaving 11 bases not matched to a gene. This sequence joins TRBV2 and TRBJ2-7; 10 bases are shared with TRBD1. Sequencing was carried out using peripheral blood. The sequence derives from a woman of 80 years or more with active or convalescent COVID-19. The CDR3 sequence is CASSQGQGELGYEQYF. CDR3 in DNA: TGTGCCAGCAGCCAAGGACAGGGGGAATTGGGCTACGAGCAGTACTTC. The full variable domain, in which reference TRBV2 and TRBJ2-7 provide the parts outside the CDR3, is EPEVTQTPSHQVTQMGQEVILRCVPISNHLYFYWYRQILGQKVEFLVSFYNNEISEKSEIFDDQFSVERPDGSNFTLKIRSTKLEDSAMYFCASSQGQGELGYEQYFGPGTRLTVT.